These 20 T cell receptor beta chains were sequenced from one sample in a study of cytomegalovirus exposure and HLA in healthy donors. 60 Vbeta and 13 Jbeta primers were used in PCR. TCRdb's table, derived via immunoSEQ multiplex PCR, lists solely in-frame clones and lacks some. The sample has 200,000 or so clones, 65% to 80% seen once. Sequenced: PBMCs. The receptor source for this set is a man between 40 and 49 years old in good health and CMV-seronegative.

V is TRBV7-8 and J is TRBJ2-6; D perhaps matches TRBD1 (5 bases). The CDR3 extends over 17 amino acids. Germline CDR1 and CDR2: SGHVS and FQNEAQ. Trimming stripped 1 base from V and 3 bases from J, with 13 bases between. In DNA form, the CDR3 reads TGTGCCAGCAGCTTAGTGGTCTGGGGCTTTGGGGCCAACGTCCTGACTTTC. It yields the protein CASSLVVWGFGANVLTF.

The chain carries TRBV7-8 and TRBJ1-5; D gene ambiguous. The V gene's germline CDR1 is SGHVS and CDR2 FQNEAQ. This CDR3 contains 13 residues. The V end was cut by 2 bases, the J end by 2 bases, with 4 bases between. The CDR3 nucleotides are TGTGCCAGCAGCTTATCCGGCAATCAGCCCCAGCATTTT. As protein: CASSLSGNQPQHF. Using reference TRBV7-8 and TRBJ1-5 for the parts outside the CDR3, the full variable domain is GAGVSQSPRYKVAKRGQDVALRCDPISGHVSLFWYQQALGQGPEFLTYFQNEAQLDKSGLPSDRFFAERPEGSVSTLKIQRTQQEDSAVYLCASSLSGNQPQHFGDGTRLSIL.

This chain joins TRBV6-4 and TRBJ2-7; TRBD2 matches 11 bases. V lost 0 bases, J lost 2 bases, and 9 bases stayed unmatched. The CDR3 consists of 18 residues. Germline CDR1 reads MRHNA; CDR2 reads SNTAGT. CDR3 sequence reads: CASSDSYRVAGGTYEQYF. The CDR3 region has the DNA TGTGCCAGCAGTGACTCTTATAGGGTAGCGGGAGGGACCTACGAGCAGTACTTC.

Here the CDR3 DNA reads TGTGCCACCAGCGGCCTACTTGGAGGGAATACTGAAGCTTTCTTT. Its translation is CATSGLLGGNTEAFF. The chain uses TRBV15 and TRBJ1-1; no clear D. The CDR3 extends over 15 amino acids. Trimming removed 5 bases from V and 5 bases from J, with 18 bases in between. Per germline, CDR1 LNHNV and CDR2 YYDKDF (reference sequence).

This clone has only one observation. This chain connects TRBV10-3 to TRBJ2-1; TRBD1 is a possible D gene (5 bases). V was pared by 6 bases and J by 0 bases, with 6 bases between. The germline V gene encodes CDR1 ENHRY and CDR2 SYGVKD. The CDR3 has 13 amino acids. CDR3: CAIRGVSYNEQFF. The CDR3 nucleotides read TGTGCCATCAGAGGGGTCTCCTACAATGAGCAGTTCTTC.

The chain links TRBV28 to TRBJ1-2; no firm D call. The CDR3 contains 13 residues. The V and J ends lost 8 bases and 6 bases respectively, with 16 bases between them. The V gene's germline CDR1 is MDHEN and CDR2 SYDVKM. The CDR3 DNA follows: TGTGCCAGCGAAATAAGAGGGTCGGATGGCTACACCTTC. This sequence encodes CASEIRGSDGYTF.

The chain combines TRBV29-1 with TRBJ1-4; D may be TRBD1 (5 bases). This CDR3 has 13 residues. Trimming took 4 bases from V and 7 from J, leaving 13 bases between them. Per germline, CDR1 SQVTM and CDR2 ANQGSEA. Here the CDR3 reads CSVVGGAGEKLFF. The CDR3 DNA is TGCAGCGTTGTGGGGGGAGCGGGTGAAAAACTGTTTTTT. Full variable domain (remainder filled in from reference TRBV29-1 and TRBJ1-4): SAVISQKPSRDICQRGTSLTIQCQVDSQVTMMFWYRQQPGQSLTLIATANQGSEATYESGFVIDKFPISRPNLTFSTLTVSNMSPEDSSIYLCSVVGGAGEKLFFGSGTQLSVL.

The gene calls are TRBV9 and TRBJ2-5, with TRBD2 identical over 8 bases. CDR1 is SGDLS and CDR2 is YYNGEE in the germline V gene. Trimming at V came to 4 bases and at J to 4 bases, leaving 6 bases not matched to a gene. CDR3 size: 14 residues. CDR3 nucleotides: TGTGCCAGCAGCTCCGGGACTAGGATAGAGACCCAGTACTTC. Translation: CASSSGTRIETQYF.

The chain links TRBV6-1 to TRBJ2-1, with TRBD2 identical over 9 bases. The CDR3 covers 15 residues. V was clipped by 2 bases and J by 9 bases; unmatched bases: 8. Germline-derived CDR1 and CDR2 are MNHNS and SASEGT. The CDR3: CASSESGAGGIEQFF. Here the CDR3 DNA reads TGTGCCAGCAGTGAATCAGGGGCGGGAGGGATTGAGCAGTTCTTC.

The rearrangement uses TRBV4-1 and TRBJ1-2; TRBD1 agrees at 8 bases. Germline V gene lookup returns CDR1 MGHRA and CDR2 YSYEKL. The CDR3 is 15 residues long. Trimming took 0 bases from V and 4 from J; bases not matched to a gene: 4. The CDR3 reads CASSQDQQGVYGYTF. The CDR3 DNA reads as TGCGCCAGCAGCCAAGATCAACAGGGGGTCTATGGCTACACCTTC.

The rearrangement uses TRBV4-3 and TRBJ1-1, with 7 bases that match TRBD1. CDR3 length: 13 residues. From germline, CDR1 is LGHNA and CDR2 YSLEER. After removal of 0 bases from V and 8 bases from J, the junction contained 3 bases not matched to a gene. The CDR3 sequence: CASSQERGLEAFF. The CDR3 DNA is TGCGCCAGCAGCCAAGAAAGGGGGCTAGAAGCTTTCTTT.

The chain has TRBV12-5 and TRBJ1-5, with TRBD1 identical over 9 bases. The CDR3 totals 16 residues. In germline, CDR1 is LGHNT, CDR2 FRNRAP. With V trimmed by 1 base and J by 4 bases, 5 bases remained unmatched. The CDR3: CASGLADRGFNQPQHF. CDR3 in DNA: TGTGCTAGTGGTTTGGCGGACAGGGGATTTAATCAGCCCCAGCATTTT.

This clone was detected only once. CDR3 in DNA: TGTGCCAGCAGTTTATACACAGGGGCATCCTACGAGCAGTACTTC. Translation: CASSLYTGASYEQYF. This chain links TRBV27 with TRBJ2-7, with TRBD1 matching over 7 bases. The CDR3 spans 15 residues. Per germline, CDR1 MNHEY and CDR2 SMNVEV (reference sequence). Trimming cost V 1 base and J 1 base; bases outside gene matches: 4.

This chain joins TRBV5-4 and TRBJ1-1; 8 nucleotides match TRBD1. V lost 2 bases, J lost 4 bases, and 4 bases stayed unmatched. CDR3 length: 14 residues. Germline CDR1 reads SGHNT; CDR2 reads YYREEE (reference sequence). The CDR3 here is CASSFSGGATEAFF. The CDR3 DNA sequence: TGTGCCAGCAGCTTTTCAGGGGGCGCCACTGAAGCTTTCTTT.

J is TRBJ1-6 and V is TRBV7-9; D is ambiguous. V lost 7 bases and J lost 8, with 12 bases in between. Germline V lookup: CDR1 SEHNR, CDR2 FQNEAQ (reference sequence). This CDR3 comprises 13 residues. CDR3 nucleotide sequence: TGTGCCAGCAAGGGTCCGGGAGATTCACCCCTCCACTTT. The encoded protein is CASKGPGDSPLHF.

This chain joins TRBV4-1 and TRBJ2-1, with 8 positions matching TRBD2. J gave up 2 bases and V 3 bases, and 3 bases lay outside the gene matches. Germline CDR1 MGHRA, CDR2 YSYEKL. The CDR3 loop spans 15 amino acids. The CDR3 loop reads CASSQGTSAYNEQFF. DNA for the CDR3: TGCGCCAGCAGCCAGGGGACTAGTGCCTACAATGAGCAGTTCTTC.

The chain joins TRBV7-3 to TRBJ2-2; D ambiguous. This CDR3 comprises 14 residues. V was clipped by 0 bases and J by 5 bases, with 7 bases between them. The germline gives CDR1 SGHTA, CDR2 FQGTGA. The DNA of the CDR3 is TGTGCCAGCAGCTTAACGAGGCGGACCGGGGAGCTGTTTTTT. It codes for CASSLTRRTGELFF.

The chain uses TRBV18 and TRBJ2-7; 11 positions match TRBD1. This CDR3 has 16 residues. J was trimmed by 3 bases and V by 3 bases; bases with no gene match: 7. Germline CDR1 is KGHSH and CDR2 is LQKENI. The CDR3 DNA is TGTGCCAGCTCACCGCGACCCGGGACAGGGGGCTACGAGCAGTACTTC. This translates into CASSPRPGTGGYEQYF.

There are a few counts of this clone. The gene calls are TRBV30 and TRBJ2-7; TRBD1 is a possible D gene (5 bases). There are 13 residues in the CDR3. Germline-derived CDR1 and CDR2 are GTSNPN and SVGIG (reference sequence). V shed 2 bases and J shed 0 bases, with 8 bases lying between them. The DNA for the CDR3 is TGTGCCTGGAGTTTGGACAACTCCTACGAGCAGTACTTC. Translated: CAWSLDNSYEQYF.

The chain carries TRBV25-1 and TRBJ2-1; TRBD1 might be the D (6 bases). V was shortened by 4 bases and J by 8 bases, with 12 bases between the two germline ends. This CDR3 comprises 13 residues. Germline CDR1 reads MGHDK; CDR2 reads SYGVNS. The CDR3 nucleotides read TGTGCCAGCAGTGGGGGGACACTCTATGAGCAGTTCTTC. Its translation: CASSGGTLYEQFF.